A single sample is the source of the 24 T cell receptor beta chains below, sequenced in a study of cytomegalovirus exposure and HLA in healthy donors. In the PCR, 60 Vbeta and 13 Jbeta primers were used. The table came from immunoSEQ multiplex PCR; TCRdb's copy has only in-frame clones and leaves some out. The sample carries about 200,000 clones, 12% recorded once. The sequencing sample was made of PBMCs. These TCRs come from a man aged 50 to 59 in good health and CMV-seropositive.

The V call is TRBV5-1, the J call TRBJ2-2; perhaps TRBD2 as D (5 bases). The CDR3 is made up of 13 amino acids. With 7 bases removed from V and 5 bases from J, the gap between germline ends came to 12 bases. Germline loops: CDR1 SGHRS, CDR2 YFSETQ. The CDR3: CASQAPGTGELFF. The CDR3 DNA sequence: TGCGCCAGCCAGGCGCCGGGGACCGGGGAGCTGTTTTTT. The full variable domain, completed using reference TRBV5-1 and TRBJ2-2, is KAGVTQTPRYLIKTRGQQVTLSCSPISGHRSVSWYQQTPGQGLQFLFEYFSETQRNKGNFPGRFSGRQFSNSRSEMNVSTLELGDSALYLCASQAPGTGELFFGEGSRLTVL.

This clone has more than one count but fewer than ten. J is TRBJ1-1 and V is TRBV9; 10 positions match TRBD1. V lost 2 bases, J lost 4 bases, and 5 bases stayed unmatched. In germline, CDR1 is SGDLS, CDR2 YYNGEE. The CDR3 extends over 15 amino acids. Here the CDR3 DNA reads TGTGCCAGCAGCGTGGGACAGGGGTTTTTCACTGAAGCTTTCTTT. Translated, it gives CASSVGQGFFTEAFF.

The rearrangement joins TRBV13 to TRBJ2-5; 7 positions agree with TRBD2. The CDR3 length is 13 residues. Per the germline V gene, CDR1 is PRHDT and CDR2 is FYEKMQ (reference sequence). Trimming took 5 bases from V and 5 from J; bases not matched to a gene: 5. The CDR3 DNA reads TGTGCCAGCAGCAGGATGGGAGGGGAGACCCAGTACTTC. This translates into CASSRMGGETQYF.

In this sample, this clone turned up a few times. The V call is TRBV11-2, the J call TRBJ1-1; TRBD1 is a possible D gene (6 bases). Germline V gives CDR1 SGHAT, CDR2 FQNNGV. The V and J ends lost 3 bases and 3 bases respectively, with 20 bases between them. CDR3 size: 17 residues. The CDR3 reads CASSFGQGHLEDTEAFF. CDR3 DNA: TGTGCCAGCAGCTTTGGGCAGGGGCATCTCGAGGACACTGAAGCTTTCTTT.

This clone has only a few counts. The chain employs TRBV5-1 and TRBJ2-3, with D possibly matching TRBD2 (7 bases). Germline lookup yields CDR1 SGHRS and CDR2 YFSETQ. Trimming removed 4 bases from V and 2 bases from J, with 14 bases in between. CDR3 length: 15 residues. The CDR3 here is CASSGGGGFTDTQYF. CDR3 in DNA: TGCGCCAGCAGCGGAGGGGGGGGATTCACAGATACGCAGTATTTT.

This clone appeared a few times. V and J are TRBV25-1 and TRBJ1-2; the D is unclear. Germline V lookup: CDR1 MGHDK, CDR2 SYGVNS. V was trimmed by 4 bases and J by 6 bases, leaving 6 bases between them. CDR3 length: 11 residues. CDR3 nucleotide sequence: TGTGCCAGCAGTGCCCGGGATGGCTACACCTTC. Protein sequence: CASSARDGYTF.

This clone was counted between two and nine times. The chain links TRBV9 to TRBJ1-2; tentatively, D is TRBD1 (6 bases). The CDR3 sequence is 14 residues long. The germline gives CDR1 SGDLS, CDR2 YYNGEE. V shed 2 bases and J shed 4 bases, with 12 bases lying between them. Written as DNA, the CDR3 is TGTGCCAGCAGCGTGACAGGATCCGTCTATGGCTACACCTTC. Translated, it gives CASSVTGSVYGYTF.

The J gene is TRBJ2-5, the V gene TRBV5-6; D possibly corresponds to TRBD2 (6 bases). V was trimmed by 1 base and J by 2 bases, leaving 18 bases between them. Germline V gene data show CDR1 as SGHDT and CDR2 as YYEEEE. The CDR3 is 17 residues long. CDR3 residues: CASSLSGGWGVQETQYF. Here the CDR3 DNA reads TGTGCCAGCAGCTTGAGTGGAGGGTGGGGGGTACAAGAGACCCAGTACTTC.

This clone has only a few counts. The V and J genes are TRBV14 and TRBJ2-7; 7 bases align to TRBD1. This CDR3 is 12 amino acids long. The V gene's germline CDR1 is SGHDN and CDR2 FVKESK. V trimming: 1 base; J trimming: 9 bases; junction bases outside the gene matches: 3. The CDR3 loop reads CASSQAQGTQYF. The DNA of the CDR3 is TGTGCCAGCAGCCAAGCACAGGGGACGCAGTACTTC.

In the case of this clone: Its ends do not fully match the called genes, so a read error is possible. This chain links TRBV13 with TRBJ2-3, with 8 positions matching TRBD2. Germline V lookup: CDR1 PRHDT, CDR2 FYEKMQ (reference sequence). The CDR3 is made up of 14 amino acids. The CDR3 here is CASRLGLAGDKQYF. The CDR3 region has the DNA TGTGCCAGCAGATTAGGACTAGCCGGAGATAAGCAGTATTTT. Filled out from reference TRBV13 and TRBJ2-3, the complete variable domain reads AAGVIQSPRHLIKEKRETATLKCYPIPRHDTVYWYQQGPGQDPQFLISFYEKMQSDKGSIPDRFSAQQFSDYHSELNMSSLELGDSALYFCASRLGLAGDKQYFGPGTRLTVL.

There are a few counts of this clone. The V call is TRBV19, the J call TRBJ1-1; the D is unclear. Trimming removed 1 base at V and 1 base at J, with 4 bases between. CDR3 length: 13 residues. Per germline, CDR1 LNHDA and CDR2 SQIVND (reference sequence). The CDR3 coding sequence is TGTGCCAGTAGTATAGTACAGAACACTGAAGCTTTCTTT. Protein product: CASSIVQNTEAFF.

The gene calls are TRBV18 and TRBJ2-7, with TRBD1 matching over 7 bases. The V gene's germline CDR1 is KGHSH and CDR2 LQKENI. J was trimmed by 1 base and V by 4 bases; bases with no gene match: 1. The CDR3 sequence is 13 residues long. The CDR3 spells CASSRDRSYEQYV. Here the CDR3 DNA reads TGTGCCAGCTCACGGGACAGATCCTACGAGCAGTACGTC.

A few counts support this clone. The rearrangement links TRBV28 to TRBJ2-7, with a tentative D call TRBD2 (6 bases). The CDR3 spans 15 residues. The germline gives CDR1 MDHEN, CDR2 SYDVKM. The V end was cut by 6 bases, the J end by 0 bases, with 15 bases between. The CDR3 region is CASRRGGVSSYEQYV. CDR3 bases: TGTGCCAGCAGACGCGGAGGGGTCAGCTCCTACGAGCAGTACGTC.

The V gene is TRBV10-2, the J gene TRBJ1-5; TRBD1 matches at 9 bases. Unmatched junction bases numbered 9, after V lost 8 bases and J lost 7 bases. The germline V gene encodes CDR1 WSHSY and CDR2 SAAADI. CDR3 length: 14 residues. The CDR3 reads CASVKGQGNQPQHF. CDR3 nucleotide sequence: TGCGCCAGCGTAAAAGGACAGGGGAACCAGCCCCAGCATTTT.

The chain carries TRBV27 and TRBJ2-2; no clear D gene. The CDR3 length is 14 residues. CDR1 is MNHEY, CDR2 SMNVEV, per germline (reference sequence). V was shortened by 2 bases and J by 1 base, with 5 bases between the two germline ends. CDR3 residues: CASSLTVNTGELFF. The CDR3, as DNA: TGTGCCAGCAGTTTAACAGTGAACACCGGGGAGCTGTTTTTT.

This clone has just a few counts. The chain recombines TRBV28 with TRBJ1-1, with TRBD1 identical over 7 bases. The V and J ends lost 6 bases and 1 base, in that order; junction bases with no gene match: 5. Germline values: CDR1 MDHEN, CDR2 SYDVKM. This CDR3 is 14 amino acids long. The CDR3 DNA sequence: TGTGCCAGCAGCGTAACAGGGGCGAACACTGAAGCTTTCTTT. It translates to CASSVTGANTEAFF.

The chain combines TRBV28 with TRBJ1-1; unclear D gene. Germline CDR1 reads MDHEN; CDR2 reads SYDVKM. The V end was cut by 4 bases, the J end by 5 bases, with 5 bases between. The CDR3 runs to 11 residues. The CDR3 DNA reads TGTGCCAGCAGTTATAGAACTGAAGCTTTCTTT. Amino acids: CASSYRTEAFF. Full variable domain (missing parts from reference TRBV28 and TRBJ1-1): DVKVTQSSRYLVKRTGEKVFLECVQDMDHENMFWYRQDPGLGLRLIYFSYDVKMKEKGDIPEGYSVSREKKERFSLILESASTNQTSMYLCASSYRTEAFFGQGTRLTVV.

This clone was seen a few times. The rearrangement joins TRBV19 to TRBJ2-5; D not resolved. The CDR3 spans 16 residues. Trimming stripped 5 bases from V and 2 bases from J, with 18 bases between. Per the germline V gene, CDR1 is LNHDA and CDR2 is SQIVND (reference sequence). CDR3 sequence (DNA): TGTGCCAGTAGTCTCTCCCTAAGATATGAACAAGAGACCCAGTACTTC. Protein sequence: CASSLSLRYEQETQYF.

This clone was observed a few times. The chain carries TRBV5-1 and TRBJ2-3; possibly TRBD1 for D (6 bases). Germline lookup yields CDR1 SGHRS and CDR2 YFSETQ. The V gene lost 6 bases and the J gene lost 5 bases, with 16 bases spanning the gap. The CDR3 consists of 14 residues. The CDR3 loop is CASTRGQGLDTQYF. CDR3 coding DNA: TGCGCCAGCACGAGAGGGCAGGGGCTAGATACGCAGTATTTT.

The chain employs TRBV9 and TRBJ1-6; 11 nucleotides agree with TRBD1. Germline CDR1 SGDLS, CDR2 YYNGEE. Trimming cost V 4 bases and J 7 bases; bases outside gene matches: 10. The CDR3 runs to 17 residues. The CDR3 DNA reads TGTGCCAGCAGCAGTGCGGACAGGGGGCTTTGGAATTCACCCCTCCACTTT. Amino acids: CASSSADRGLWNSPLHF.

The rearrangement uses TRBV10-3 and TRBJ1-2; TRBD1 is a possible D gene (5 bases). This CDR3 is built from 15 residues. Germline V CDR1 and CDR2: ENHRY, SYGVKD. Trimming stripped 0 bases from V and 6 bases from J, with 14 bases between. The CDR3 spells CAISESSHWGHGYTF. CDR3 DNA sequence: TGTGCCATCAGTGAGTCGAGCCATTGGGGCCATGGCTACACCTTC.

There are a few counts of this clone. One junction end does not reproduce the germline sequence, and a read error may be involved. This sequence joins TRBV30 and TRBJ1-3; weak D call: TRBD1 (5 bases). The germline V gene has CDR1 GTSNPN and CDR2 SVGIG (reference sequence). This CDR3 region has 10 residues. The CDR3 reads CALGGNAIYF. CDR3 nucleotides: TGTGCCCTCGGGGGAAACGCCATATATTTT.

The chain joins TRBV5-1 to TRBJ2-2; D is perhaps TRBD2 (5 bases). Germline-derived CDR1 and CDR2 are SGHRS and YFSETQ. The CDR3 covers 16 residues. Trimming took off 0 bases at V and 2 bases at J, with 11 bases between the two ends. The CDR3, as DNA: TGCGCCAGCAGCTTGGTAACCGGAGGAAACACCGGGGAGCTGTTTTTT. It translates to CASSLVTGGNTGELFF.

The rearrangement joins TRBV21-1 to TRBJ2-2; TRBD1, as called in the table, went unchecked against the DNA. TRBV21-1 constitutes a pseudogene. The CDR3 consists of 15 residues. DNA of the CDR3: TGTGCCAGCAACCCGGGCAGGGGGTGCACCGGGGAGCTGTTTTTT. Amino acid sequence: CASNPGRGCTGELFF.